This TCR beta chain was profiled in a study of human T cells and chemical hapten exposure. Study-wide background: Patients' scalps got diphenylcyclopropenone weekly throughout the approximately 23-week study.

Stated time point: patch test 1, 2 weeks after DPC sensitization. Noted treatment: therapeutic diphenylcyclopropenone sensitization with weekly scalp DPC. There are many counts of this clonotype. TCRdb itself ran the RACE reads through MiXCR, one entry per CDR3 protein. The sample records around 340,000 distinct CDR3 sequences, around 7% being singletons. V lost 4 bases and J lost 3, with 13 bases in between. This CDR3 comprises 14 residues. Per germline, CDR1 MNHEY and CDR2 SMNVEV (reference sequence). Here the sequenced sample was whole blood, taken in connection with sensitization to the hapten diphenylcyclopropenone (DPC). This TCR was recovered from a woman between 18 and 29 years old with alopecia areata. Some clones in this sample may be carry-over from other donors' samples. V and J are TRBV27 and TRBJ2-7, with D tentatively TRBD1 or TRBD2 (7 bases each). This chain's CDR3 is CASSSIRGGYEQYF. The CDR3 bases are TGTGCCAGCAGTTCCATCAGGGGGGGCTACGAGCAGTACTTC.